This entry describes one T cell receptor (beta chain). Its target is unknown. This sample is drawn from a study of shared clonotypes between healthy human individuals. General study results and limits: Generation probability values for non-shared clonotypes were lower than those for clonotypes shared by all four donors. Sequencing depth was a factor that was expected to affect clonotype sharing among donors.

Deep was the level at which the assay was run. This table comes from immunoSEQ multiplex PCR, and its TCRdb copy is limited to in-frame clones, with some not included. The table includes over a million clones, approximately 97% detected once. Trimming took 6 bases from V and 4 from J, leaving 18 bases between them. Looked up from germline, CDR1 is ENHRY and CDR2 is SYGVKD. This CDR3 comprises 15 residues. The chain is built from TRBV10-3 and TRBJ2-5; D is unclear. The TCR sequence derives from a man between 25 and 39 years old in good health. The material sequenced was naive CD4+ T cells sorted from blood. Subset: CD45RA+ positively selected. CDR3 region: CAISLDRQPTETQYF. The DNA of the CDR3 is TGTGCCATCAGCCTAGACCGGCAGCCAACAGAGACCCAGTACTTC.